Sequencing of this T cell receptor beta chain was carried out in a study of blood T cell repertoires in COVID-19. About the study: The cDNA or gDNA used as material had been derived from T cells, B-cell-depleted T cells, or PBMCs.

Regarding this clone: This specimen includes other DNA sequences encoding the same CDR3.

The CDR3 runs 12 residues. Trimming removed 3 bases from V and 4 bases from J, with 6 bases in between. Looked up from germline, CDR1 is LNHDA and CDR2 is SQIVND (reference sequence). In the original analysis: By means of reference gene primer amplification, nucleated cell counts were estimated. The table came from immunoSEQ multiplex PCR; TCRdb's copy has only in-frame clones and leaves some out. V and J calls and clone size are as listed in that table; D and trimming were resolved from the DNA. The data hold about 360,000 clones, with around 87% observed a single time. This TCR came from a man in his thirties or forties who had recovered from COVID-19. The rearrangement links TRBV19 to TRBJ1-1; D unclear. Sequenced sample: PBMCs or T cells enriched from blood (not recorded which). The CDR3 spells CASSIGSTEAFF. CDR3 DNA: TGTGCCAGTAGTATCGGTTCCACTGAAGCTTTCTTT. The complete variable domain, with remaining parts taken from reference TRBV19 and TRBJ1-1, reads DGGITQSPKYLFRKEGQNVTLSCEQNLNHDAMYWYRQDPGQGLRLIYYSQIVNDFQKGDIAEGYSVSREKKESFPLTVTSAQKNPTAFYLCASSIGSTEAFFGQGTRLTVV.